Presented here are 18 T cell receptor beta chains from one specimen sequenced in a study of tissue T cells after allogeneic stem cell transplantation. Data came from immunoSEQ multiplex PCR; TCRdb stores just in-frame clones and leaves some out. The table records 35,000 to 50,000 clones, 80% to 95% of them present only once. The sample here was blood, taken before transplantation. Receptors were obtained from a woman aged 35-75 years who later had graft-versus-host disease after an allogeneic stem cell transplant.

Only a few counts were recorded for this clone. The chain links TRBV11-2 to TRBJ1-5, with 10 bases fitting TRBD1. CDR3 length: 13 amino acids. J lost 7 bases, V lost 3 bases, and 0 bases had no gene match. Germline V lookup: CDR1 SGHAT, CDR2 FQNNGV. The CDR3 nucleotides read TGTGCCAGCAGCTTGGACAGGGGGCAGCCCCAGCATTTT. It encodes CASSLDRGQPQHF.

This chain connects TRBV20-1 to TRBJ1-3; D remains ambiguous. Germline lookup yields CDR1 DFQATT and CDR2 SNEGSKA (reference sequence). V lost 3 bases, J lost 2 bases, and 8 bases lay in between. This CDR3 has 13 residues. Here the CDR3 reads CSASRAAGNTIYF. The CDR3 nucleotides are TGCAGTGCTAGTAGGGCAGCTGGAAACACCATATATTTT.

The chain recombines TRBV30 with TRBJ1-5; TRBD1 is a possible D gene (6 bases). CDR1 GTSNPN and CDR2 SVGIG come from the germline V gene (reference sequence). Trimming cost V 2 bases and J 2 bases, with 13 bases left between them. This CDR3 region has 15 residues. CDR3 residues: CAWSRGAGGNQPQHF. CDR3 DNA: TGTGCCTGGAGTCGGGGGGCGGGAGGCAATCAGCCCCAGCATTTT.

The chain joins TRBV5-1 to TRBJ1-1; D unresolved. The germline gives CDR1 SGHRS, CDR2 YFSETQ. V lost 4 bases and J 1 base, leaving 8 bases between the germline ends. The CDR3 is made up of 13 amino acids. This chain's CDR3 is CASSKGANTEAFF. CDR3 sequence (DNA): TGCGCCAGCAGCAAGGGTGCGAACACTGAAGCTTTCTTT.

The chain recombines TRBV5-1 with TRBJ1-6; no clear D gene. Germline V gene data show CDR1 as SGHRS and CDR2 as YFSETQ. CDR3 length equals 16 residues. V lost 1 base to trimming and J lost 6 bases, with 14 bases between them. The CDR3: CASSLSGRQVNSPLHF. Written as DNA, the CDR3 is TGCGCCAGCAGCTTGAGCGGGCGGCAGGTTAATTCACCCCTCCACTTT. Supplemented by reference TRBV5-1 and TRBJ1-6, the full variable domain reads KAGVTQTPRYLIKTRGQQVTLSCSPISGHRSVSWYQQTPGQGLQFLFEYFSETQRNKGNFPGRFSGRQFSNSRSEMNVSTLELGDSALYLCASSLSGRQVNSPLHFGNGTRLTVT.

The V and J genes are TRBV19 and TRBJ2-7; D gene ambiguous. Trimming removed 3 bases from V and 3 bases from J, with 3 bases in between. The length of the CDR3 is 11 residues. CDR1 and CDR2 from the germline V gene are LNHDA and SQIVND (reference sequence). CDR3 coding DNA: TGTGCCAGTAGTATGAACTACGAGCAGTACTTC. Its translation is CASSMNYEQYF.

The genes are TRBV9 and TRBJ2-5, with no clear D. The CDR3 has 14 residues. Germline-derived CDR1 and CDR2 are SGDLS and YYNGEE. V lost 0 bases to trimming and J lost 2 bases, with 8 bases between them. Here the CDR3 DNA reads TGTGCCAGCAGCGTAGGACCTAATCAAGAGACCCAGTACTTC. It specifies CASSVGPNQETQYF.

The gene calls are TRBV7-9 and TRBJ2-7, with 10 bases that match TRBD1. V gave up 6 bases and J gave up 7 bases; unmatched junction bases: 12. The CDR3 is made up of 15 amino acids. Germline-derived CDR1 and CDR2 are SEHNR and FQNEAQ (reference sequence). The CDR3 region is CASSSRGQGTWEQYF. The CDR3 nucleotides read TGTGCCAGCAGTTCACGGGGACAGGGGACATGGGAGCAGTACTTC.

V gene TRBV5-8 combines with J gene TRBJ2-1, with TRBD1 matching over 10 bases. Germline V gene data show CDR1 as SGHTS and CDR2 as YDEGEE. The junction had 6 bases not matched to a gene; V was cut back by 4 bases and J by 2 bases. The CDR3 is 16 residues long. CDR3 in DNA: TGTGCCAGCAGCCCTACAGGACAGGGGGCCTACAATGAGCAGTTCTTC. The encoded protein is CASSPTGQGAYNEQFF.

V is TRBV30 and J is TRBJ2-6; no definite D call. The germline CDR1 and CDR2 sequences are GTSNPN and SVGIG (reference sequence). CDR3 size: 16 residues. Trimming took off 1 base at V and 0 bases at J, with 10 bases between the two ends. The CDR3 bases are TGTGCCTGGAGTGGGGTTAGGGCCTCTGGGGCCAACGTCCTGACTTTC. Its protein is CAWSGVRASGANVLTF. The complete variable domain, with remaining parts taken from reference TRBV30 and TRBJ2-6, reads SQTIHQWPATLVQPVGSPLSLECTVEGTSNPNLYWYRQAAGRGLQLLFYSVGIGQISSEVPQNLSASRPQDRQFILSSKKLLLSDSGFYLCAWSGVRASGANVLTFGAGSRLTVL.

The chain joins TRBV11-1 to TRBJ2-5, with D possibly TRBD2 on 5 matching bases. Per germline, CDR1 SGHAT and CDR2 FQDESV (reference sequence). The CDR3 has 16 residues. V was cut by 1 base and J by 4 bases, with 16 bases left in between. DNA for the CDR3: TGTGCCAGCAGCTTAGTTCTGGGAGAGGTTGGAGAGACCCAGTACTTC. It codes for CASSLVLGEVGETQYF.

The rearrangement links TRBV18 to TRBJ1-2; the D gene is possibly TRBD1 (5 bases). CDR3 length: 15 amino acids. Germline assignment: CDR1 KGHSH and CDR2 LQKENI. V dropped 2 bases and J dropped 4 bases, with 14 bases sitting between them. CDR3: CASSPAAGVGYGYTF. CDR3 in DNA: TGTGCCAGCTCACCAGCGGCGGGGGTCGGCTATGGCTACACCTTC.

This rearrangement joins TRBV29-1 to TRBJ2-7; 11 bases are a match to TRBD2. This CDR3 region has 14 residues. Germline trimming cut 5 bases from V and 4 bases from J; bases unmatched to any gene: 7. Germline values: CDR1 SQVTM, CDR2 ANQGSEA. The CDR3 region is CSVTPSGRQYEQYF. The CDR3 DNA reads as TGCAGCGTTACCCCTAGCGGGAGGCAGTACGAGCAGTACTTC.

This rearrangement joins TRBV4-3 to TRBJ2-7; 7 bases map to TRBD1. With V trimmed by 4 bases and J by 5 bases, 14 bases remained unmatched. The germline gives CDR1 LGHNA, CDR2 YSLEER. This CDR3 has 16 amino acids. CDR3 coding DNA: TGCGCCAGCAGCCCCTCTTTGGACAGGCTAAGAAACGAGCAGTACTTC. Amino acid sequence: CASSPSLDRLRNEQYF.

V is TRBV4-3 and J is TRBJ1-1; D is perhaps TRBD1 (5 bases). The CDR3 is 13 residues long. The germline gives CDR1 LGHNA, CDR2 YSLEER. Trimming left V 0 bases short and J 9 bases short, with 11 bases between. The CDR3 here is CASSQDRDLKAFF. For the CDR3, the DNA is TGCGCCAGCAGCCAAGACAGGGATTTAAAAGCTTTCTTT.

This sequence joins TRBV4-3 and TRBJ1-6; tentatively, D is TRBD1 (5 bases). This CDR3 is 16 amino acids long. Trimming removed 0 bases at V and 5 bases at J, with 11 bases between. The germline gives CDR1 LGHNA, CDR2 YSLEER. CDR3 amino acids: CASSQEGPGDNSPLHF. The CDR3 DNA is TGCGCCAGCAGCCAAGAAGGGCCGGGGGATAATTCACCCCTCCACTTT.

As concerns this clone: The same CDR3 also results from other DNA sequences found in this sample. J is TRBJ2-2 and V is TRBV7-6; TRBD1 aligns across 7 bases. The trim removed 4 bases at V and 5 bases at J, leaving 4 bases unmatched. This CDR3 has 14 amino acids. Germline values: CDR1 SGHVS, CDR2 FNYEAQ. CDR3 bases: TGTGCCAGCAGCTCCTCGACAGGGACCGGGGAGCTGTTTTTT. It codes for CASSSSTGTGELFF.

This sequence joins TRBV6-5 and TRBJ2-2; D is ambiguous. The length of the CDR3 is 14 residues. CDR1 and CDR2 (germline): MNHEY, SVGAGI. V shed 6 bases and J shed 0 bases, with 8 bases lying between them. CDR3 protein: CASSGPTNTGELFF. The DNA for the CDR3 is TGTGCCAGCAGCGGACCTACGAACACCGGGGAGCTGTTTTTT.